This TCR beta chain was captured by sequencing in a study of blood T cell repertoires in COVID-19. Overall study: COVID-19 samples collected from the United States, Italy and Spain covered acute and convalescent phases. T cells, B-cell-depleted T cells, or PBMCs supplied cDNA or gDNA.

Trimming removed 0 bases from V and 8 bases from J, with 9 bases in between. The CDR3 covers 14 residues. Germline CDR1 and CDR2: SGHRS and YFSETQ. Original handling: It was from reference gene primer amplification that nucleated cell counts were estimated. Some clones are missing from TCRdb's copy, which holds only in-frame ones; the method was immunoSEQ multiplex PCR. D and trimming come from the DNA, and the V and J calls and clone size come from that table. The table includes fewer than 15,000 clones, around 92% detected once. This clone is a singleton in its sample. This chain links TRBV5-1 with TRBJ1-6; D gene ambiguous. Sequencing input: peripheral blood. The clonotype comes from a human donor with active COVID-19. The donor label of this sample is uncertain. CDR3 nucleotide sequence: TGCGCCAGCAGCTTGGGAGGGAGGGATTCACCCCTCCACTTT. Protein sequence: CASSLGGRDSPLHF.